A selection of T cell receptor beta chains follows, all from one sample in a study of graft-versus-host responses after intestinal transplantation. TCRdb keeps only in-frame clones here, not all; method: immunoSEQ multiplex PCR. In the table there are some 86,000 clones, over 80% of which are singletons. Which antigens these TCRs recognize remains unknown. The material sequenced was unstimulated CD8+ T cells sorted from spleen or lymph node cells, taken before intestinal transplant. The receptors come from a human donor who received an intestinal transplant. CDR3s include the opening cysteine and the closing phenylalanine or tryptophan. The D gene is left open where the match is weak. Not all rows give a size; the values are once, few, many and, for expanded clones, a class.

cdr3_nt: TGTGCCAGCAGCTTAGATGGCCGGGGTTCCTACAATGAGCAGTTCTTC
cdr3_aa: CASSLDGRGSYNEQFF
v_call: TRBV7-9
d_call: .
clone_size: .
j_call: TRBJ2-1

cdr3_nt: TGCGCCAGCAGTGTGTTAGACAGTAATGAAAAACTGTTTTTT
cdr3_aa: CASSVLDSNEKLFF
v_call: TRBV4-1
d_call: .
clone_size: few
j_call: TRBJ1-4

cdr3_nt: TGCGCCAGCAGCCTGTCGATGTCTTACGAGCAGTACTTC
cdr3_aa: CASSLSMSYEQYF
v_call: TRBV5-1
d_call: .
clone_size: .
j_call: TRBJ2-7

cdr3_nt: TGTGCCAGCAGTACCATGGGCAATGAGCAGTTCTTC
cdr3_aa: CASSTMGNEQFF
v_call: TRBV27
d_call: .
clone_size: .
j_call: TRBJ2-1

cdr3_nt: TGTGCCAGCAGCCCTCTGGTCCCTCCTGAGCAGTTCTTC
cdr3_aa: CASSPLVPPEQFF
v_call: TRBV13
d_call: .
clone_size: .
j_call: TRBJ2-1

cdr3_nt: TGTGCCATCAGTGAGGGCCCGACCTACGAGCAGTACTTC
cdr3_aa: CAISEGPTYEQYF
v_call: TRBV10-3
d_call: .
clone_size: few
j_call: TRBJ2-7

cdr3_nt: TGTGCCAGCAGTGAGGGACTACTGAGCTCCTACGAGCAGTACTTC
cdr3_aa: CASSEGLLSSYEQYF
v_call: TRBV2
d_call: TRBD2
clone_size: .
j_call: TRBJ2-7

cdr3_nt: TGTGCCAGCAGCTTAGAAGGGGGAGATGCCTACAATGAGCAGTTCTTC
cdr3_aa: CASSLEGGDAYNEQFF
v_call: TRBV7-2
d_call: .
clone_size: .
j_call: TRBJ2-1

cdr3_nt: TGTGCCAGCAGCACACCAGGGGGCCAAGAGACCCAGTACTTC
cdr3_aa: CASSTPGGQETQYF
v_call: TRBV11-2
d_call: TRBD1
clone_size: .
j_call: TRBJ2-5

cdr3_nt: TGTGCCAGCAGCTCGACGAGGGGCTCCCCCTACGAGCAGTACTTC
cdr3_aa: CASSSTRGSPYEQYF
v_call: TRBV7-9
d_call: .
clone_size: .
j_call: TRBJ2-7

cdr3_nt: TGTGCCAGCAGCTCGCCGGGACAGGGTTTGGCTGAAAAACTGTTTTTT
cdr3_aa: CASSSPGQGLAEKLFF
v_call: TRBV7-9
d_call: TRBD1
clone_size: .
j_call: TRBJ1-4

cdr3_nt: TGTGCCAGCAGCCCGTGGTCTGCAGATACGCAGTATTTT
cdr3_aa: CASSPWSADTQYF
v_call: TRBV14
d_call: .
clone_size: .
j_call: TRBJ2-3

cdr3_nt: TGTGCCAGCAGCAACGGTGGGTGGGGTACAGATACGCAGTATTTT
cdr3_aa: CASSNGGWGTDTQYF
v_call: TRBV2
d_call: .
clone_size: .
j_call: TRBJ2-3

cdr3_nt: TGTGCCAGCAGTGCCGACAGGGGTTATTCACCCCTCCACTTT
cdr3_aa: CASSADRGYSPLHF
v_call: TRBV6-5
d_call: TRBD1
clone_size: .
j_call: TRBJ1-6

cdr3_nt: TGTGCCAGTAGGTACAGGGAAGTCACCGGGGAGCTGTTTTTT
cdr3_aa: CASRYREVTGELFF
v_call: TRBV19
d_call: .
clone_size: .
j_call: TRBJ2-2

cdr3_nt: TGTGCCAGCAGTGAAGCGACAGACACCGGGGAGCTGTTTTTT
cdr3_aa: CASSEATDTGELFF
v_call: TRBV6-1
d_call: .
clone_size: medium-sized
j_call: TRBJ2-2

cdr3_nt: TGTGCCAGCAGTTTATCGGTCTCCGAGGGGCGATGGTCCTACGAGCAGTACTTC
cdr3_aa: CASSLSVSEGRWSYEQYF
v_call: TRBV28
d_call: .
clone_size: .
j_call: TRBJ2-7

cdr3_nt: TGTGCCAGCAGTTTTGTCTACCACACAGATACGCAGTATTTT
cdr3_aa: CASSFVYHTDTQYF
v_call: TRBV27
d_call: .
clone_size: few
j_call: TRBJ2-3

cdr3_nt: TGCGCCAGCAGCCAAGCCAGGGGACTAGCGGGAACAACGGTGAATGAGCAGTTCTTC
cdr3_aa: CASSQARGLAGTTVNEQFF
v_call: TRBV4-1
d_call: TRBD2
clone_size: .
j_call: TRBJ2-1

cdr3_nt: TGTGCCACCTTGGGAGATGCCAAGGAAGGGTACATGAACACTGAAGCTTTCTTT
cdr3_aa: CATLGDAKEGYMNTEAFF
v_call: TRBV15
d_call: .
clone_size: .
j_call: TRBJ1-1

cdr3_nt: TGCGCCAGCAGCCACGAGCGGGAAACCTACAATGAGCAGTTCTTC
cdr3_aa: CASSHERETYNEQFF
v_call: TRBV4-1
d_call: TRBD2
clone_size: .
j_call: TRBJ2-1

cdr3_nt: TGTGCCAGCAGTTACCCTACAGCCTCTGGGGCCAACGTCCTGACTTTC
cdr3_aa: CASSYPTASGANVLTF
v_call: TRBV6-6
d_call: .
clone_size: .
j_call: TRBJ2-6

cdr3_nt: TGTGCCAGTAAGGTCCGCGACTCCTACAATGAGCAGTTCTTC
cdr3_aa: CASKVRDSYNEQFF
v_call: TRBV19
d_call: .
clone_size: .
j_call: TRBJ2-1

cdr3_nt: TGTGCCAGCAAACTCCTTGTAACCGGCGAGCAGTACTTC
cdr3_aa: CASKLLVTGEQYF
v_call: TRBV6-6
d_call: .
clone_size: .
j_call: TRBJ2-7

cdr3_nt: TGTGCCAGCAGCCCTCTTCCCGTCCAGGGAGATACGCAGTATTTT
cdr3_aa: CASSPLPVQGDTQYF
v_call: TRBV7-3
d_call: .
clone_size: .
j_call: TRBJ2-3

cdr3_nt: TGTGCCAGCAGCGTAGAGGATGGCTATGGCTACACCTTC
cdr3_aa: CASSVEDGYGYTF
v_call: TRBV9
d_call: .
clone_size: .
j_call: TRBJ1-2

cdr3_nt: TGCGCCAGCAGTGAGGAAGGGGAAGAGAATTCACCCCTCCACTTT
cdr3_aa: CASSEEGEENSPLHF
v_call: TRBV10-2
d_call: .
clone_size: .
j_call: TRBJ1-6

cdr3_nt: TGTGCCAGCAGCAGGGAGTTGGCTTATGGCTACACCTTC
cdr3_aa: CASSRELAYGYTF
v_call: TRBV25-1
d_call: .
clone_size: .
j_call: TRBJ1-2

cdr3_nt: TGCAGCGTTGAGTGGCTAGCGGGACCGGAGACCCAGTACTTC
cdr3_aa: CSVEWLAGPETQYF
v_call: TRBV29-1
d_call: TRBD2
clone_size: .
j_call: TRBJ2-5

cdr3_nt: TGTGCCAGCAACCTATCGGGACAGGGCCCTATTAATACGCAGTATTTT
cdr3_aa: CASNLSGQGPINTQYF
v_call: TRBV28
d_call: TRBD1
clone_size: .
j_call: TRBJ2-3

cdr3_nt: TGCAGCGTTGAAGTGGGGCTAGCTGGATACAATGAGCAGTTCTTC
cdr3_aa: CSVEVGLAGYNEQFF
v_call: TRBV29-1
d_call: .
clone_size: .
j_call: TRBJ2-1

cdr3_nt: TGTGCCAGCAGTTACTCGTCCGAGCCCCAGCATTTT
cdr3_aa: CASSYSSEPQHF
v_call: TRBV6-5
d_call: .
clone_size: .
j_call: TRBJ1-5

cdr3_nt: TGTGCCAGCAGTTCTCCTGGGACTAGTCCCACAGATACGCAGTATTTT
cdr3_aa: CASSSPGTSPTDTQYF
v_call: TRBV27
d_call: TRBD2
clone_size: .
j_call: TRBJ2-3

cdr3_nt: TGTGCCAGCAGCGTTGGGTACGGGAATTCCGAGCAGTACTTC
cdr3_aa: CASSVGYGNSEQYF
v_call: TRBV9
d_call: .
clone_size: once
j_call: TRBJ2-7

cdr3_nt: TGTGCCAGCAGCAATACCGGGACAGCGCCTAACTATGGCTACACCTTC
cdr3_aa: CASSNTGTAPNYGYTF
v_call: TRBV7-9
d_call: TRBD1
clone_size: .
j_call: TRBJ1-2